The 15 T cell receptor beta chains below were found in one sample sequenced in a study of shared clonotypes between healthy human individuals. The data were produced by immunoSEQ multiplex PCR, yet TCRdb's version contains in-frame clones alone and is incomplete. The sample lists over a million clones, around 78% occurring once. Sequencing was performed on memory CD4+ T cells from PBMCs. The subset here: CD45RA-negative fraction. The receptors shown here come from a man aged 18 to 30 in good health. Some clones in this sample may be carry-over from other donors' samples.

V usage is TRBV28 and J usage is TRBJ2-7; D is unresolved. The germline V gene has CDR1 MDHEN and CDR2 SYDVKM. The V end was cut by 5 bases, the J end by 6 bases, with 8 bases between. The CDR3 contains 11 residues. CDR3 residues: CASSLSLEQYF. Written as DNA, the CDR3 is TGTGCCAGCAGTCTCTCGCTCGAGCAGTACTTC.

This sequence joins TRBV7-2 and TRBJ2-1; the match to TRBD2 covers 9 bases. The CDR3 is 16 residues long. Germline loops: CDR1 SGHTA, CDR2 FQGNSA. The ends lost 2 bases at V and 0 bases at J; junction bases unmatched: 2. The CDR3 DNA follows: TGTGCCAGCAGCTTACTAGCGGGATCCTCCTACAATGAGCAGTTCTTC. Protein sequence: CASSLLAGSSYNEQFF.

This chain joins TRBV6-6 and TRBJ2-6, with D hard to call. Germline CDR1 is MNHNY and CDR2 is SVGAGI (reference sequence). Trimming left V 8 bases short and J 2 bases short, with 7 bases between. This CDR3 is 13 amino acids long. For the CDR3, the DNA is TGTGCCAGCGCGATACCTGGGGCCAACGTCCTGACTTTC. It specifies CASAIPGANVLTF.

V gene TRBV7-2 combines with J gene TRBJ2-3; unclear D gene. Germline CDR1 is SGHTA and CDR2 is FQGNSA. Trimming removed 8 bases at V and 4 bases at J, with 13 bases between. This CDR3 region has 13 residues. For the CDR3, the DNA is TGTGCCAGCGCTCCTGGGGAATCAGATACGCAGTATTTT. Translating it yields CASAPGESDTQYF. Supplemented by reference TRBV7-2 and TRBJ2-3, the full variable domain reads GAGVSQSPSNKVTEKGKDVELRCDPISGHTALYWYRQSLGQGLEFLIYFQGNSAPDKSGLPSDRFSAERTGGSVSTLTIQRTQQEDSAVYLCASAPGESDTQYFGPGTRLTVL.

The rearrangement joins TRBV5-4 to TRBJ2-1, with D hard to call. The germline CDR1 and CDR2 sequences are SGHNT and YYREEE (reference sequence). The CDR3 loop spans 13 amino acids. V was pared by 6 bases and J by 8 bases, with 15 bases between. CDR3 in DNA: TGTGCCAGCACCCGAGGCACGGGTGATGAGCAGTTCTTC. Translating gives CASTRGTGDEQFF. Based on the CDR3 plus reference TRBV5-4 and TRBJ2-1, the full variable domain is ETGVTQSPTHLIKTRGQQVTLRCSSQSGHNTVSWYQQALGQGPQFIFQYYREEENGRGNFPPRFSGLQFPNYSSELNVNALELDDSALYLCASTRGTGDEQFFGPGTRLTVL.

The chain carries TRBV4-1 and TRBJ2-1, with 15 nucleotides matching TRBD2. Germline loops: CDR1 MGHRA, CDR2 YSYEKL. The V gene end was trimmed by 4 bases and the J gene end by 8 bases; junction bases not matched to a gene: 6. This CDR3 contains 16 residues. The CDR3 coding sequence is TGCGCCAGCAGCCCCGGACTAGCGGGAGGGAACCATGAGCAGTTCTTC. This gives the protein CASSPGLAGGNHEQFF.

This clone is a singleton in its sample. The rearrangement uses TRBV7-3 and TRBJ2-1, with 7 bases fitting TRBD2. The CDR3 loop spans 14 amino acids. The junction had 15 bases not matched to a gene; V was cut back by 5 bases and J by 14 bases. The germline V gene has CDR1 SGHTA and CDR2 FQGTGA. Written as DNA, the CDR3 is TGTGCCAGCAGCCTCAAGCGGGAAGCCTCGGAGAAGTTCTTC. Amino acids: CASSLKREASEKFF.

The chain couples TRBV5-1 to TRBJ2-1; 9 bases match TRBD2. The CDR3 totals 14 residues. Unmatched junction bases numbered 5, after V lost 0 bases and J lost 10 bases. CDR1 and CDR2 from the germline V gene are SGHRS and YFSETQ. In nucleotides, the CDR3 is TGCGCCAGCAGCTTGGATAGGCTAGCGGGGGAGCAGTTCTTC. It is translated as CASSLDRLAGEQFF.

This clone occurred once. This chain links TRBV6-5 with TRBJ2-7, with D possibly being TRBD1 or TRBD2 (6 bases each). Germline lookup yields CDR1 MNHEY and CDR2 SVGAGI. V lost 2 bases and J lost 4, with 15 bases in between. CDR3 length: 15 residues. The CDR3 reads CASSYGGGLIYEQYF. As DNA, the CDR3 is TGTGCCAGCAGTTACGGAGGGGGTTTGATATACGAGCAGTACTTC.

The rearrangement links TRBV5-6 to TRBJ2-1; D ambiguous. The CDR3 contains 11 residues. V shed 4 bases and J shed 5 bases, with 4 bases lying between them. In germline, CDR1 is SGHDT, CDR2 YYEEEE. In DNA form, the CDR3 reads TGTGCCAGCAGCATCAACAATGAGCAGTTCTTC. The encoded protein is CASSINNEQFF. Based on the CDR3 plus reference TRBV5-6 and TRBJ2-1, the full variable domain is DAGVTQSPTHLIKTRGQQVTLRCSPKSGHDTVSWYQQALGQGPQFIFQYYEEEERQRGNFPDRFSGHQFPNYSSELNVNALLLGDSALYLCASSINNEQFFGPGTRLTVL.

There are a few counts of this clone. The same CDR3 is also encoded by other DNA sequences in this sample. The CDR3 DNA follows: TGTGCCAGCAGTGAAAGGGGGCGGGCGAACACCGGGGAGCTGTTTTTT. Amino acids: CASSERGRANTGELFF. V is TRBV6-1 and J is TRBJ2-2, with TRBD1 matching 7 bases. Germline CDR1 MNHNS, CDR2 SASEGT. This CDR3 has 16 residues. Losses at the gene ends were 2 bases for V and 0 bases for J; bases not matched to a gene: 3.

The chain uses TRBV25-1 and TRBJ2-7; tentatively, D is TRBD1 (5 bases). Trimming removed 5 bases at V and 4 bases at J, with 9 bases between. Germline V gene lookup returns CDR1 MGHDK and CDR2 SYGVNS. The CDR3 covers 12 residues. The CDR3: CASSTRQYEQYF. The CDR3 nucleotides read TGTGCCAGCAGTACCAGACAGTACGAGCAGTACTTC.

This clone showed up many times. The chain carries TRBV5-1 and TRBJ1-4, with 10 positions matching TRBD1. The CDR3 spans 18 residues. Trimming at V came to 1 base and at J to 0 bases, leaving 6 bases not matched to a gene. Germline CDR1 and CDR2: SGHRS and YFSETQ. CDR3 nucleotide sequence: TGCGCCAGCAGCTTGTACGGACAGGGGGGAACAACTAATGAAAAACTGTTTTTT. Amino acids: CASSLYGQGGTTNEKLFF. Full variable domain (missing parts from reference TRBV5-1 and TRBJ1-4): KAGVTQTPRYLIKTRGQQVTLSCSPISGHRSVSWYQQTPGQGLQFLFEYFSETQRNKGNFPGRFSGRQFSNSRSEMNVSTLELGDSALYLCASSLYGQGGTTNEKLFFGSGTQLSVL.

The V gene is TRBV7-9, the J gene TRBJ2-5, with 11 bases that match TRBD2. The junction had 3 bases not matched to a gene; V was cut back by 1 base and J by 5 bases. This CDR3 region has 15 residues. Germline V gives CDR1 SEHNR, CDR2 FQNEAQ (reference sequence). CDR3 DNA: TGTGCCAGCAGCTTAGAACTAGCGGGAGCTGAGACCCAGTACTTC. Encoded protein: CASSLELAGAETQYF.

This chain links TRBV5-1 with TRBJ2-3; D uncertain. Trimming stripped 3 bases from V and 5 bases from J, with 10 bases between. From germline, CDR1 is SGHRS and CDR2 YFSETQ. This CDR3 is 13 amino acids long. CDR3 sequence reads: CASSYNIGDTQYF. In nucleotides, the CDR3 is TGCGCCAGCAGCTACAATATTGGAGATACGCAGTATTTT.